One and the same sample provided the 22 T cell receptor beta chains below, sequenced in a study of T cell changes during pregnancy in multiple sclerosis. The table came from immunoSEQ multiplex PCR; TCRdb's copy has only in-frame clones and leaves some out. Of some 99,000 clones in the sample, approximately 94% were seen once. This sample comprised peripheral blood, obtained after pregnancy. These receptors all come from a female donor with multiple sclerosis, enrolled in a pregnancy study.

This clone was detected once. This chain uses TRBV27 with TRBJ2-2; 8 nucleotides match TRBD1. The CDR3 runs to 15 residues. J was trimmed by 4 bases and V by 5 bases; bases with no gene match: 6. The germline CDR1 and CDR2 sequences are MNHEY and SMNVEV (reference sequence). CDR3 sequence reads: CASSPRTGSTGELFF. The CDR3 region has the DNA TGTGCCAGCAGTCCCCGGACAGGGTCCACCGGGGAGCTGTTTTTT.

The J gene is TRBJ2-7, the V gene TRBV11-2; tentative D call: TRBD1 (5 bases). The CDR3 runs to 12 residues. CDR1 is SGHAT and CDR2 is FQNNGV in the germline V gene. Trimming left V 5 bases short and J 5 bases short, with 10 bases between. CDR3 region: CASSPDSDEQYF. The CDR3 DNA sequence: TGTGCCAGCAGCCCTGACAGTGACGAGCAGTACTTC.

The chain carries TRBV5-1 and TRBJ2-7; tentatively, D is TRBD1 (6 bases). V was clipped by 0 bases and J by 2 bases, with 9 bases between them. CDR3 size: 14 residues. CDR1 SGHRS and CDR2 YFSETQ come from the germline V gene. The chain's CDR3 is CASSLAPGAYEQYF. In DNA, the CDR3 is TGCGCCAGCAGCTTGGCCCCAGGGGCCTACGAGCAGTACTTC.

This chain uses TRBV7-8 with TRBJ2-1, with a tentative D call TRBD2 (5 bases). This CDR3 is built from 15 residues. The V gene's germline CDR1 is SGHVS and CDR2 FQNEAQ. The V end lost 0 bases, the J end lost 3 bases, and 9 bases lay between the germline ends. Here the CDR3 reads CASSLALERYNEQFF. In nucleotides, the CDR3 is TGTGCCAGCAGCTTAGCACTAGAACGCTACAATGAGCAGTTCTTC.

This clone has more than one count but fewer than ten. V and J are TRBV19 and TRBJ1-5, with a possible D match to TRBD1 (5 bases). The CDR3 is 16 amino acids. Germline assignment: CDR1 LNHDA and CDR2 SQIVND (reference sequence). Trimming pared 1 base from V and 0 bases from J, leaving 10 bases between. In DNA, the CDR3 is TGTGCCAGTAGTATAGTGGGGACTTCTAGCAATCAGCCCCAGCATTTT. Protein product: CASSIVGTSSNQPQHF.

The chain employs TRBV7-9 and TRBJ2-2, with D possibly being TRBD2 (5 bases). This CDR3 has 14 amino acids. V shed 3 bases and J shed 5 bases, with 10 bases lying between them. CDR1 is SEHNR, CDR2 FQNEAQ, per germline (reference sequence). The CDR3 loop is CASSLSRGTGELFF. CDR3 bases: TGTGCCAGCAGCTTGTCTCGAGGGACCGGGGAGCTGTTTTTT. The entire variable domain, with the rest obtained from reference TRBV7-9 and TRBJ2-2, is as follows: DTGVSQNPRHKITKRGQNVTFRCDPISEHNRLYWYRQTLGQGPEFLTYFQNEAQLEKSRLLSDRFSAERPKGSFSTLEIQRTEQGDSAMYLCASSLSRGTGELFFGEGSRLTVL.

In this sample, this clone turned up once. The chain is built from TRBV27 and TRBJ2-7; weak D call: TRBD1 (5 bases). Looked up from germline, CDR1 is MNHEY and CDR2 is SMNVEV (reference sequence). Trimming removed 9 bases from V and 5 bases from J, with 14 bases in between. This CDR3 is built from 12 residues. The CDR3 DNA reads as TGTGCCAGTTGGCGAGCAGGGAACGAGCAGTACTTC. Protein sequence: CASWRAGNEQYF.

The CDR3 DNA sequence: TGTGCCAGCAGCCTGGACAGGGTAAACAATGAGCAGTTCTTC. Protein product: CASSLDRVNNEQFF. This sequence joins TRBV7-2 and TRBJ2-1; 8 bases are a match to TRBD1. J lost 5 bases, V lost 5 bases, and 5 bases had no gene match. Germline V gives CDR1 SGHTA, CDR2 FQGNSA. The CDR3 is 14 amino acids.

The V call is TRBV28, the J call TRBJ2-1; 12 bases are shared with TRBD1. The germline gives CDR1 MDHEN, CDR2 SYDVKM. CDR3 size: 15 residues. With V trimmed by 6 bases and J by 8 bases, 8 bases remained unmatched. For the CDR3, the DNA is TGTGCCAGCAGCCTGGGGGACAGGGGGCGCGATGAGCAGTTCTTC. Protein: CASSLGDRGRDEQFF.

This clone was recorded once. V is TRBV7-8 and J is TRBJ2-1, with a tentative D call TRBD1 (5 bases). The germline gives CDR1 SGHVS, CDR2 FQNEAQ. This CDR3 is built from 14 residues. Trimming pared 5 bases from V and 5 bases from J, leaving 13 bases between. The CDR3 spells CASSPRVSHNEQFF. The DNA of the CDR3 is TGTGCCAGCAGCCCCAGGGTTTCCCACAATGAGCAGTTCTTC. The whole variable domain, filled in from reference TRBV7-8 and TRBJ2-1, reads GAGVSQSPRYKVAKRGQDVALRCDPISGHVSLFWYQQALGQGPEFLTYFQNEAQLDKSGLPSDRFFAERPEGSVSTLKIQRTQQEDSAVYLCASSPRVSHNEQFFGPGTRLTVL.

The CDR3 DNA reads TGTGCCAGCAGTGAAGCCCCAGACAATCAGCCCCAGCATTTT. Translation: CASSEAPDNQPQHF. The chain couples TRBV6-1 to TRBJ1-5, with D uncertain. This CDR3 comprises 14 residues. Trimming left V 0 bases short and J 3 bases short, with 6 bases between. Germline V gives CDR1 MNHNS, CDR2 SASEGT.

The chain couples TRBV29-1 to TRBJ2-1; 7 bases match TRBD1. Germline values: CDR1 SQVTM, CDR2 ANQGSEA. CDR3 size: 13 residues. J was trimmed by 5 bases and V by 5 bases; bases with no gene match: 6. DNA for the CDR3: TGCAGCGTTTGTGACAGGGCCAACAATGAGCAGTTCTTC. Translating it yields CSVCDRANNEQFF.

The genes are TRBV5-1 and TRBJ1-1, with 8 bases fitting TRBD1. CDR1 and CDR2 from the germline V gene are SGHRS and YFSETQ. The CDR3 length is 14 residues. V lost 5 bases and J lost 4; bases outside the gene matches: 7. The CDR3 loop reads CASRRVRGLTEAFF. The CDR3 DNA is TGCGCCAGCAGGCGAGTCAGGGGGCTCACTGAAGCTTTCTTT.

V usage is TRBV30 and J usage is TRBJ1-2; D gene ambiguous. V lost 4 bases and J lost 4, with 7 bases in between. The CDR3 totals 11 residues. From germline, CDR1 is GTSNPN and CDR2 SVGIG (reference sequence). This chain's CDR3 is CAWIEGYGYTF. CDR3 sequence (DNA): TGTGCCTGGATTGAGGGCTATGGCTACACCTTC.

This sequence joins TRBV2 and TRBJ1-1; possible D gene TRBD1, 6 bases. V was pared by 2 bases and J by 1 base, with 8 bases between. The CDR3 contains 14 residues. Germline CDR1 SNHLY, CDR2 FYNNEI. The DNA of the CDR3 is TGTGCCAGCAGTGAACAGGGGCCGAACACTGAAGCTTTCTTT. Its protein product is CASSEQGPNTEAFF.

The rearrangement links TRBV7-2 to TRBJ1-4, with 7 bases that match TRBD1. With V trimmed by 3 bases and J by 1 base, 2 bases remained unmatched. The CDR3 consists of 15 residues. Germline loops: CDR1 SGHTA, CDR2 FQGNSA. CDR3 nucleotides: TGTGCCAGCAGCTTGGGACAGCTAACTAATGAAAAACTGTTTTTT. This encodes CASSLGQLTNEKLFF.

The V call is TRBV18, the J call TRBJ1-2; 8 positions match TRBD1. In germline, CDR1 is KGHSH, CDR2 LQKENI. There are 16 residues in the CDR3. V shed 2 bases and J 3 bases; nucleotides not matched to a gene: 8. The CDR3, as DNA: TGTGCCAGCTCACCATGGCCAGGGGGCCTCGACTATGGCTACACCTTC. It codes for CASSPWPGGLDYGYTF. Looking up the rest from reference TRBV18 and TRBJ1-2 gives the full variable domain: NAGVMQNPRHLVRRRGQEARLRCSPMKGHSHVYWYRQLPEEGLKFMVYLQKENIIDESGMPKERFSAEFPKEGPSILRIQQVVRGDSAAYFCASSPWPGGLDYGYTFGSGTRLTVV.

The gene calls are TRBV16 and TRBJ2-1; D perhaps matches TRBD2 (6 bases). The CDR3 covers 14 residues. Per germline, CDR1 KGHSY and CDR2 FQNENV. The V end lost 4 bases, the J end lost 6 bases, and 13 bases lay between the germline ends. In DNA, the CDR3 is TGTGCCAGCAGCCCCTCGACTAGAAGCAATGAGCAGTTCTTC. Amino acid sequence: CASSPSTRSNEQFF.

The V gene is TRBV5-1, the J gene TRBJ1-1; TRBD1 is a possible D gene (5 bases). The CDR3 consists of 14 residues. Germline V gene lookup returns CDR1 SGHRS and CDR2 YFSETQ. The V gene lost 1 base and the J gene lost 5 bases, with 12 bases spanning the gap. The DNA for the CDR3 is TGCGCCAGCAGCTTGATCGGGGGTTCGACTGAAGCTTTCTTT. Translating gives CASSLIGGSTEAFF.

V and J are TRBV7-9 and TRBJ2-1; 11 nucleotides align to TRBD2. J gave up 9 bases and V 5 bases, and 9 bases lay outside the gene matches. Germline assignment: CDR1 SEHNR and CDR2 FQNEAQ (reference sequence). The CDR3 runs 15 residues. Here the CDR3 reads CASSPGLAGLSEQFF. The DNA of the CDR3 is TGTGCCAGCAGCCCCGGACTAGCGGGCTTAAGTGAGCAGTTCTTC.

The chain combines TRBV13 with TRBJ2-3; 8 bases map to TRBD1. CDR1 is PRHDT and CDR2 is FYEKMQ in the germline V gene (reference sequence). The CDR3 has 15 residues. The V gene end was trimmed by 2 bases and the J gene end by 4 bases; junction bases not matched to a gene: 5. The CDR3 DNA sequence: TGTGCCAGCAGCTTATCGGGACAGGAACCAGATACGCAGTATTTT. Translating gives CASSLSGQEPDTQYF.

The rearrangement uses TRBV5-1 and TRBJ1-2; 7 bases map to TRBD1. The CDR3 is 14 residues long. V lost 3 bases and J lost 4; bases outside the gene matches: 6. CDR1 is SGHRS, CDR2 YFSETQ, per germline. CDR3 in DNA: TGCGCCAGCAGCTCCGGGACAGACTTCTATGGCTACACCTTC. Its protein is CASSSGTDFYGYTF.